Following are 30 T cell receptor beta chains from one sample sequenced in a study of CD8 T cells in ankylosing spondylitis. Study outcomes and limitations: It appeared that ankylosing spondylitis blood was characterized by a TCR beta motif of 8 or 9 highly homologous variants.

Their target antigens are unknown. TCRdb re-analysed the 5' RACE reads in MiXCR, keeping a single row per CDR3 protein. In the table there are 400,000 to 450,000 distinct CDR3 sequences, approximately 17% of which are singletons. The sequenced sample was blood, either unsorted or a sorted T cell fraction (not recorded which). These receptors originate from a male donor with ankylosing spondylitis.

The chain carries TRBV6-5 and TRBJ1-3, with no clear D. The CDR3 is 15 residues long. V dropped 4 bases and J dropped 2 bases, with 12 bases sitting between them. Germline V gene data show CDR1 as MNHEY and CDR2 as SVGAGI. CDR3 sequence (DNA): TGTGCCAGCAGTTTGAGGCAGGCCCCTGGAAACACCATATATTTT. This codes for CASSLRQAPGNTIYF.

This clonotype was seen more than once but under ten times. V gene TRBV18 combines with J gene TRBJ2-3; 8 positions agree with TRBD2. The CDR3 runs 16 residues. The germline gives CDR1 KGHSH, CDR2 LQKENI. J lost 4 bases, V lost 1 base, and 7 bases had no gene match. The CDR3 nucleotides are TGTGCCAGCTCACCACTTGGGCGGGAGGAGTCAGATACGCAGTATTTT. Translated, it gives CASSPLGREESDTQYF.

This clonotype was observed many times. The chain has TRBV12-3 or TRBV12-4 and TRBJ1-1; D uncertain. This CDR3 comprises 14 residues. The V end lost 7 bases, the J end lost 8 bases, and 20 bases lay between the germline ends. The CDR3 DNA reads TGTGCCAGCACCCCAGGCGCGCTGACGTTCGAAGCTTTCTTT. Translated, it gives CASTPGALTFEAFF.

This clonotype has just a few counts. The rearrangement links TRBV9 to TRBJ2-7, with 8 bases that match TRBD2. Germline CDR1 SGDLS, CDR2 YYNGEE. The V segment lost 0 bases and the J segment 2 bases; nucleotides outside the gene matches: 4. The CDR3 loop spans 15 amino acids. The CDR3: CASSVGSGGPYEQYF. The CDR3 DNA reads TGTGCCAGCAGCGTAGGGTCGGGAGGGCCCTACGAGCAGTACTTC.

This clonotype was observed a handful of times. The rearrangement links TRBV20-1 to TRBJ1-1; 7 bases align to TRBD1. V dropped 0 bases and J dropped 6; count of bases not matched to a gene: 7. Germline-derived CDR1 and CDR2 are DFQATT and SNEGSKA (reference sequence). CDR3 size: 14 residues. CDR3 region: CSARETGRGAEAFF. The CDR3 DNA reads TGCAGTGCTAGAGAGACAGGGAGGGGCGCTGAAGCTTTCTTT.

The chain employs TRBV7-9 and TRBJ2-3; TRBD1 matches 8 bases. Germline V gives CDR1 SEHNR, CDR2 FQNEAQ (reference sequence). The V and J ends lost 4 bases and 1 base, in that order; junction bases with no gene match: 4. The CDR3 runs to 15 residues. CDR3 sequence: CASSSDRAGTDTQYF. The CDR3 DNA follows: TGTGCCAGCAGCTCGGACAGGGCAGGCACAGATACGCAGTATTTT.

This clonotype was recorded a few times. The chain combines TRBV5-6 with TRBJ2-3, with 9 bases aligning to TRBD1. After removal of 4 bases from V and 4 bases from J, the junction contained 4 bases not matched to a gene. From germline, CDR1 is SGHDT and CDR2 YYEEEE. CDR3 length: 14 amino acids. The CDR3 sequence is CASSPTGGADTQYF. CDR3 DNA sequence: TGTGCCAGCAGCCCAACAGGGGGCGCAGATACGCAGTATTTT.

This clonotype has ten or more counts. The V call is TRBV7-9, the J call TRBJ2-1, with TRBD2 as a possible D gene (6 bases). Germline CDR1 is SEHNR and CDR2 is FQNEAQ (reference sequence). The V end lost 5 bases, the J end lost 7 bases, and 24 bases lay between the germline ends. This CDR3 has 17 residues. CDR3 nucleotide sequence: TGTGCCAGCAGCCCCCCCCCGAGACTAGGGGTCGGGAATGAGCAGTTCTTC. This encodes CASSPPPRLGVGNEQFF.

The chain links TRBV6-2 or TRBV6-3 to TRBJ2-3; D may match TRBD1 or TRBD2 (5 bases each). This CDR3 spans 14 amino acids. The V gene lost 6 bases and the J gene lost 6 bases, with 16 bases spanning the gap. Germline V gives CDR1 MNHEY, CDR2 SVGEGT. The CDR3 protein is CASRRDLLGDTQYF. DNA of the CDR3: TGTGCCAGCAGACGGGACCTTTTAGGGGATACGCAGTATTTT.

V and J are TRBV21-1 and TRBJ1-6; the D segment call TRBD1 is taken from the table without a DNA check. TRBV21-1 is a pseudogene. This CDR3 contains 17 residues. The CDR3 DNA reads as TGTGCCAGCAGCCTAAGACCCCAGGGGGGGGTTGATTCACCCCTCCACTTT. Translating it yields CASSLRPQGGVDSPLHF.

The chain employs TRBV20-1 and TRBJ1-5; D is unresolved. The germline V gene has CDR1 DFQATT and CDR2 SNEGSKA (reference sequence). This CDR3 spans 13 amino acids. The V gene lost 0 bases and the J gene lost 1 base, with 4 bases spanning the gap. CDR3 sequence: CSAREWSNQPQHF. CDR3 in DNA: TGCAGTGCTAGAGAGTGGAGCAATCAGCCCCAGCATTTT.

This clonotype appeared a few times. V usage is TRBV20-1 and J usage is TRBJ1-1; 7 positions agree with TRBD1. CDR1 and CDR2 (germline): DFQATT, SNEGSKA (reference sequence). Trimming removed 3 bases from V and 8 bases from J; junction bases left unmatched: 12. The CDR3 contains 14 residues. The CDR3 sequence: CSASTGTERGEAFF. The DNA of the CDR3 is TGCAGTGCTAGCACCGGGACAGAGAGAGGAGAAGCTTTCTTT.

Regarding this clonotype: Here the CDR3 omits its conserved ending phenylalanine or tryptophan, so a read error is the likely source. The V and J genes are TRBV11-2 and TRBJ2-5; the D is unclear. This CDR3 has 15 amino acids. V lost 3 bases to trimming and J lost 5 bases, with 16 bases between them. Germline CDR1 and CDR2: SGHAT and FQNNGV. In nucleotides, the CDR3 is TGTGCCAGCAGCTTGTGGAGAACTTCGAAGGAGACCCAGTACTTA. Translated: CASSLWRTSKETQYL.

This clonotype was seen a few times. The rearrangement uses TRBV29-1 and TRBJ1-3; perhaps TRBD1 as D (5 bases). V was clipped by 4 bases and J by 4 bases, with 8 bases between them. Germline CDR1 reads SQVTM; CDR2 reads ANQGSEA. The CDR3 is 12 amino acids. The CDR3 region has the DNA TGCAGCGTTGGGGGCCTCGGAAACACCATATATTTT. Protein product: CSVGGLGNTIYF.

This clonotype was detected many times. This chain connects TRBV12-3 or TRBV12-4 to TRBJ2-1; TRBD1 matches at 8 bases. J was trimmed by 7 bases and V by 5 bases; bases with no gene match: 7. This CDR3 spans 14 amino acids. CDR3 loop: CASSASGGGNEQFF. For the CDR3, the DNA is TGTGCCAGCAGTGCGTCAGGGGGCGGAAATGAGCAGTTCTTC.

This clonotype was picked up a small number of times. The gene calls are TRBV29-1 and TRBJ2-3, with a possible D match to TRBD1 (6 bases). Trimming shortened V by 1 base and J by 2 bases, and 13 bases separated the two germline ends. Germline-derived CDR1 and CDR2 are SQVTM and ANQGSEA. The CDR3 totals 15 residues. CDR3 loop: CSVEGAGADTDTQYF. CDR3 DNA sequence: TGCAGCGTTGAAGGGGCAGGGGCCGACACAGATACGCAGTATTTT.

The sample holds one count of this clonotype. The chain uses TRBV11-3 and TRBJ1-1, with unresolved D. The CDR3 runs 13 residues. Germline CDR1 reads SGHNT; CDR2 reads YENEEA. The V end lost 4 bases, the J end lost 1 base, and 7 bases lay between the germline ends. The CDR3 nucleotides read TGTGCCAGCAGCTCTGCGGAGAACACTGAAGCTTTCTTT. It is translated as CASSSAENTEAFF.

The CDR3, as DNA: TGTGCCAGCAGTTACTCGGAGTTGGATACGCAGTATTTT. It specifies CASSYSELDTQYF. The V and J genes are TRBV6-5 and TRBJ2-3, with unresolved D. With 0 bases removed from V and 6 bases from J, the gap between germline ends came to 7 bases. The length of the CDR3 is 13 residues. CDR1 and CDR2 (germline): MNHEY, SVGAGI.

A few counts support this clonotype. V is TRBV3-1 and J is TRBJ2-2; 9 positions match TRBD2. This CDR3 has 17 residues. Per the germline V gene, CDR1 is LGHDT and CDR2 is YNNKEL (reference sequence). V shed 3 bases, J shed 4 bases, and the junction held 9 bases outside the gene matches. The CDR3 region has the DNA TGTGCCAGCAGCCAGCGCACCGGGACTAGCACCACCGGGGAGCTGTTTTTT. This codes for CASSQRTGTSTTGELFF. The entire variable domain, with the rest obtained from reference TRBV3-1 and TRBJ2-2, is as follows: DTAVSQTPKYLVTQMGNDKSIKCEQNLGHDTMYWYKQDSKKFLKIMFSYNNKELIINETVPNRFSPKSPDKAHLNLHINSLELGDSAVYFCASSQRTGTSTTGELFFGEGSRLTVL.

This clonotype occurred a few times. The chain links TRBV11-2 to TRBJ2-5; D is unclear. The CDR3 extends over 13 amino acids. The germline V and J ends were trimmed by 5 bases and 5 bases, with 12 bases remaining between them. Germline CDR1 reads SGHAT; CDR2 reads FQNNGV. CDR3 in amino acids: CASSPPLRETQYF. The CDR3 nucleotides read TGTGCCAGCAGCCCACCCCTTCGGGAGACCCAGTACTTC.

This clonotype was seen a handful of times. The J gene is TRBJ1-4, the V gene TRBV7-8; possibly TRBD1 for D (5 bases). Looked up from germline, CDR1 is SGHVS and CDR2 is FQNEAQ. The CDR3 totals 15 residues. Trimming cost V 3 bases and J 5 bases, with 13 bases left between them. CDR3 protein: CASSFGGTGNEKLFF. DNA for the CDR3: TGTGCCAGCAGCTTTGGTGGGACCGGGAATGAAAAACTGTTTTTT.

The table lists this clonotype with a few counts. V and J are TRBV7-9 and TRBJ2-6, with D possibly TRBD2 on 5 matching bases. Germline V gene data show CDR1 as SEHNR and CDR2 as FQNEAQ (reference sequence). The CDR3 totals 15 residues. V shed 3 bases and J shed 4 bases, with 10 bases lying between them. The CDR3 DNA sequence: TGTGCCAGCAGCTTGGCAGCGGTGGGGGCCAACGTCCTGACTTTC. Translation gives CASSLAAVGANVLTF.

Ten or more counts support this clonotype. This chain's CDR3 is CASSQGDYGYTF. The CDR3, as DNA: TGTGCCAGCAGCCAGGGGGACTATGGCTACACCTTC. The gene calls are TRBV3-1 and TRBJ1-2; D is possibly TRBD1 (5 bases). This CDR3 comprises 12 residues. V lost 3 bases and J lost 3, with 5 bases in between. Looked up from germline, CDR1 is LGHDT and CDR2 is YNNKEL (reference sequence).

J is TRBJ2-7 and V is TRBV5-1, with TRBD1 matching 7 bases. CDR1 and CDR2 (germline): SGHRS, YFSETQ. The CDR3 is 13 amino acids. Trimming at V came to 4 bases and at J to 5 bases, leaving 6 bases not matched to a gene. The DNA of the CDR3 is TGCGCCAGCAGCCGACAGGGTGACCACGAGCAGTACTTC. Protein product: CASSRQGDHEQYF.

The chain links TRBV7-9 to TRBJ1-6; D might be TRBD1 (5 bases). V gave up 1 base and J gave up 6 bases, with 10 bases separating them. CDR1 and CDR2 (germline): SEHNR, FQNEAQ (reference sequence). This CDR3 has 15 residues. CDR3 DNA: TGTGCCAGCAGCTTAGGGGGCATTGGTAATTCACCCCTCCACTTT. Protein product: CASSLGGIGNSPLHF.

Ten or more counts support this clonotype. The chain is built from TRBV27 and TRBJ2-7; 9 bases align to TRBD2. CDR3 length: 14 residues. The germline CDR1 and CDR2 sequences are MNHEY and SMNVEV (reference sequence). Trimming took 8 bases from V and 2 from J; bases not matched to a gene: 7. DNA for the CDR3: TGTGCCAGCCACAAATTAGCGGGAGCCTACGAGCAGTACTTC. Its translation: CASHKLAGAYEQYF.

The V call is TRBV14, the J call TRBJ1-4; D ambiguous. The CDR3 runs 13 residues. Germline CDR1 reads SGHDN; CDR2 reads FVKESK. The V end lost 4 bases, the J end lost 8 bases, and 11 bases lay between the germline ends. The CDR3 here is CASSLRRWEKLFF. The CDR3, as DNA: TGTGCCAGCAGCCTGAGGCGGTGGGAAAAACTGTTTTTT.

The J gene is TRBJ2-2, the V gene TRBV9, with 10 nucleotides matching TRBD1. Per the germline V gene, CDR1 is SGDLS and CDR2 is YYNGEE. CDR3 size: 15 residues. The junction had 0 bases not matched to a gene; V was cut back by 0 bases and J by 4 bases. The CDR3 sequence is CASSVGTGGTGELFF. DNA of the CDR3: TGTGCCAGCAGCGTAGGGACAGGGGGCACCGGGGAGCTGTTTTTT.

This clonotype was observed a handful of times. The V call is TRBV6-5, the J call TRBJ2-2; 11 bases match TRBD2. The V and J ends lost 0 bases and 4 bases, in that order; junction bases with no gene match: 4. From germline, CDR1 is MNHEY and CDR2 SVGAGI. The CDR3 length is 17 residues. This CDR3 is CASSYSSGRAGTGELFF. DNA of the CDR3: TGTGCCAGCAGTTACTCTAGCGGGAGGGCCGGCACCGGGGAGCTGTTTTTT.

This clonotype was seen a few times. This chain joins TRBV24-1 and TRBJ2-2; D gene unclear. CDR1 and CDR2 (germline): KGHDR, SFDVKD. The CDR3 extends over 15 amino acids. Deletions cut 2 bases from V and 2 bases from J, with 8 bases between. CDR3: CATSDYLPNTGELFF. DNA of the CDR3: TGTGCCACCAGTGATTACCTTCCAAACACCGGGGAGCTGTTTTTT.